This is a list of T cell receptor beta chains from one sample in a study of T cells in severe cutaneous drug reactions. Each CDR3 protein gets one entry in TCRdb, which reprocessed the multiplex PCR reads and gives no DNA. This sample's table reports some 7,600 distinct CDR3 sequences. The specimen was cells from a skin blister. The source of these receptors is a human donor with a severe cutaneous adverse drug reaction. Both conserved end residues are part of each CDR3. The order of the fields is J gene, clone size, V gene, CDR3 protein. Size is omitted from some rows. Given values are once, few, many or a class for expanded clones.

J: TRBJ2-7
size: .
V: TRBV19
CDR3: CASKAGTAYEQYF

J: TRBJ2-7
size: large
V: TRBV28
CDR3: CASSLGQYEQYF

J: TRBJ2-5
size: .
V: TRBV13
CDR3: CASSPLKTGGERETQYF

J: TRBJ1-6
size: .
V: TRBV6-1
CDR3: CASSGDPENSPLHF

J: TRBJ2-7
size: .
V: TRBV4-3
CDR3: CASSQDWGQGGYEQYF

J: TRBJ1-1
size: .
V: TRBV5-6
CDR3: CASSFVNTEAFF

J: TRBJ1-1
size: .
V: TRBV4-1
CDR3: CASSRLRPGTGGPEAFF

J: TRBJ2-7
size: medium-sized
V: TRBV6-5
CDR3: CASSYSSREGAYEQYF

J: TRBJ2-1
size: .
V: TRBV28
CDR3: CASSSRTSGPPYNEQFF

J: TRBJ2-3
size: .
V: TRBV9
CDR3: CASSSGTISTDTQYF

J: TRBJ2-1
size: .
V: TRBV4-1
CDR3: CASSQGLAPSGRANEQFF

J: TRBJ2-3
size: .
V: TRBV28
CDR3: CASSFTHSTDTQYF

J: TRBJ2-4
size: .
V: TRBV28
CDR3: CASSLYDRQNIQYF

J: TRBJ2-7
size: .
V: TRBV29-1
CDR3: CSVTPRGSYEQYF

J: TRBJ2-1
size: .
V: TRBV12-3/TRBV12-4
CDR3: CASTWVAGGPGNEQFF

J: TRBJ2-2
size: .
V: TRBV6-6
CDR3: CASSPPLNTGELFF

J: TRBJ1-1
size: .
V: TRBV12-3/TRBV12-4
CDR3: CASSIQGPYSEAFF

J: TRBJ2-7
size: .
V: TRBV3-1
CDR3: CASSRYLDEQYF

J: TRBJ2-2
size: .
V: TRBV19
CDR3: CASFSQGAGTGELFF

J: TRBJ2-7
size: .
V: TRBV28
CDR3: CASSWTGATYEQYF

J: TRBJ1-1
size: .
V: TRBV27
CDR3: CASSSTEHTEAFF

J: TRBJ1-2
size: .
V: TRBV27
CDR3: CASRGLGGYTF

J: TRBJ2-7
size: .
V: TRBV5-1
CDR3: CASRETYEQYF

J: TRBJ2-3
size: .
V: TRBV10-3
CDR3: CAISESASASTDTQYF

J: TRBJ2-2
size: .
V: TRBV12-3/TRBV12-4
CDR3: CASSTRTHPTGELFF

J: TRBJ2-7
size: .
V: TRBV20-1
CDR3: CSASQTSGKTYEQYF

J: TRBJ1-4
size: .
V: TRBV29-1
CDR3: CSVEGSTDEKLFF

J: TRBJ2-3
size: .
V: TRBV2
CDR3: CASRNFKRTSGRIDTQYF

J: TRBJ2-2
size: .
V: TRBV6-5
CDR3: CASSYLGQNTGELFF

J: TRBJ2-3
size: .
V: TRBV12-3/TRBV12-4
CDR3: CASSILIPDTQYF

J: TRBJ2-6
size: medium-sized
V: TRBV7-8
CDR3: CASSATGPLIGANVLTF

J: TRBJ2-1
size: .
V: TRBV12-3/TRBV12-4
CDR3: CASSFAYNEQFF

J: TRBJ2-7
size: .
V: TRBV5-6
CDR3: CASSLEKAGGLYEQYF

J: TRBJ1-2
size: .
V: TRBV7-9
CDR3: CASSSLGRTGYTF

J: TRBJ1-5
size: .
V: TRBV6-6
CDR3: CASRPPADHASNQPQHF

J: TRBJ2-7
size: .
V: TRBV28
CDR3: CASWGAGPAYEQYF

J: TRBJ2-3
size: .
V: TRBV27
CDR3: CASSSLLHADTQYF

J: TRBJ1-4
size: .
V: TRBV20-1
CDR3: CSAPKTDRQLFF

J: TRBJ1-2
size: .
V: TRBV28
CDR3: CASSLYPTDRHGYTF

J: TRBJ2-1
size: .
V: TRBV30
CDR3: CAWMGIGDIGQFF

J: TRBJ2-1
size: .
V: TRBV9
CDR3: CASSVSGEYNEQFF

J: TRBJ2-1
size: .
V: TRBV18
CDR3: CASSPSNEQFF

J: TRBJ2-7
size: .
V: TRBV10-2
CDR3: CASSESLAGIDEQYF

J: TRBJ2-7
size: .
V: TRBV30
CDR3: CAWSLPPRLVRVYEQYF

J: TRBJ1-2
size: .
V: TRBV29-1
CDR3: CSVAPTGNGYTF

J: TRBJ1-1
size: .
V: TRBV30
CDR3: CAWRGAGTTEAFF

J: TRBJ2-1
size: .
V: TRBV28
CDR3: CASSLGQSGSSYNEQFF

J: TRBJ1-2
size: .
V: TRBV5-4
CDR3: CASSPGQGGSNYGYTF

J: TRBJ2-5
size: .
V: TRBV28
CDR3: CASSLPGRTQYF

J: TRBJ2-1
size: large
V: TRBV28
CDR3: CASSFPASGSSYNEQFF

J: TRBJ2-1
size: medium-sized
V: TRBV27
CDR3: CASSLLLAGGNEQFF

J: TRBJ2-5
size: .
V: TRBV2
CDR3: CASIRGGLAATPGPRKQETQYF